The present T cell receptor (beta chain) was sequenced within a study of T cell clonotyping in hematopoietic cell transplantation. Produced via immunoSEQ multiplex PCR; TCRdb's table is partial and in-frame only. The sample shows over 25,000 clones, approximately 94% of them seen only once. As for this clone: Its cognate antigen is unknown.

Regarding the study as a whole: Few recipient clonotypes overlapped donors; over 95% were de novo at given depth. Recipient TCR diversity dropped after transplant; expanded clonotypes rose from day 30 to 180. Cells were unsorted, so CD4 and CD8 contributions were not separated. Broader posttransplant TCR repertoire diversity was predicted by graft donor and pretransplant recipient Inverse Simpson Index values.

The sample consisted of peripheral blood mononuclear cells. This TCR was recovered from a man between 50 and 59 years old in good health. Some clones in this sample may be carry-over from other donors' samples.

The CDR3, as DNA: TGTGCCAGCAGTGAAAGGAAGCGGGGGGGAGGAGACGAGCAGTACTTC. This sequence encodes CASSERKRGGGDEQYF. The chain joins TRBV2 to TRBJ2-7; 10 bases line up with TRBD2. V lost 2 bases and J lost 5; bases outside the gene matches: 9. CDR3 length: 16 amino acids. Germline values: CDR1 SNHLY, CDR2 FYNNEI.